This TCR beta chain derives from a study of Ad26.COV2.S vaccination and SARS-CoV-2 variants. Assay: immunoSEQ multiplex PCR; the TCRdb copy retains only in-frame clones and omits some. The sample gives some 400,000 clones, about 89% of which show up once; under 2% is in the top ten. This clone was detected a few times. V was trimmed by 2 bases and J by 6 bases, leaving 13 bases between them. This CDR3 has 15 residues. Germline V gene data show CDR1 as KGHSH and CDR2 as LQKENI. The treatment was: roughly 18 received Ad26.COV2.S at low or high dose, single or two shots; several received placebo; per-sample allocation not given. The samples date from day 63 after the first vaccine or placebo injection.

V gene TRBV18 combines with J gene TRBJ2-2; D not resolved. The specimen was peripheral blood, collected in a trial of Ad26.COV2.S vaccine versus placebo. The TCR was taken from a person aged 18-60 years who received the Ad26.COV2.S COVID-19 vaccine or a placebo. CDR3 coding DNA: TGTGCCAGCTCACCAACAGCTTGGGAACCCGGGGAGCTGTTTTTT. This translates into CASSPTAWEPGELFF.